The clone carrying this T cell receptor (beta chain) has a single count. A single record per CDR3 protein comes from TCRdb applying MiXCR to the PCR reads. The sample lists 15,000 to 20,000 distinct CDR3 sequences; about 40% were seen once. The source of the sample is a study of tumor-infiltrating lymphocytes in oesophageal squamous cell carcinoma. CDR1 and CDR2 (germline): ENHRY, SYGVKD. V was shortened by 0 bases and J by 8 bases, with 8 bases between the two germline ends. The CDR3 has 13 residues. Sequenced: blood. V gene TRBV10-3 combines with J gene TRBJ2-4, with D possibly TRBD2 on 5 matching bases. The TCR sequence derives from a female donor with esophageal squamous cell carcinoma. CDR3 nucleotide sequence: TGTGCCATCAGTGAGTCTGAGGAGGACATTCAGTACTTC. This translates into CAISESEEDIQYF.